This TCR beta chain was retrieved from a study of blood T cell repertoires in COVID-19. Study at large: Samples taken during acute and convalescent COVID-19 were collected in the United States, Italy and Spain. T cells, B-cell-depleted T cells, or PBMCs provided the cDNA or gDNA that served as material.

The repertoire was sequenced with immunoSEQ multiplex PCR; TCRdb's copy has only in-frame clones and lacks some. The table lists approximately 50,000 clones, 79% of them singletons. V was shortened by 0 bases and J by 0 bases, with 15 bases between the two germline ends. CDR1 GTSNPN and CDR2 SVGIG come from the germline V gene (reference sequence). The CDR3 consists of 16 residues. The clonotype was recovered from a man aged 70-80 years with acute or convalescent COVID-19. The chain combines TRBV30 with TRBJ2-7; D is possibly TRBD1 (6 bases). Input material: peripheral blood. The chain's CDR3 is CAWSVFGQGSSYEQYF. CDR3 in DNA: TGTGCCTGGAGTGTATTTGGGCAGGGGAGCTCCTACGAGCAGTACTTC.